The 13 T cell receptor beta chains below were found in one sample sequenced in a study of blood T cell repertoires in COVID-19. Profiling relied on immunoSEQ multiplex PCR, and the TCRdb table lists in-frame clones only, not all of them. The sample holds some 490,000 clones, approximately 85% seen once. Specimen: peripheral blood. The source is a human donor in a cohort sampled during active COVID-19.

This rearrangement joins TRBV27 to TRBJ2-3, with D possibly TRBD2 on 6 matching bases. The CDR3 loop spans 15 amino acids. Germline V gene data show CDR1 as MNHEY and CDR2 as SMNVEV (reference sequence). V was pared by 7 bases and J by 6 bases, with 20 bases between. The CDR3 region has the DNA TGTGCCAGCACCCAATTATGGGGGGTAGACGATACGCAGTATTTT. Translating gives CASTQLWGVDDTQYF.

This chain's CDR3 is CASRAGPHRGDYGYTF. As DNA, the CDR3 is TGTGCCAGTAGGGCCGGGCCGCATAGGGGCGACTATGGCTACACCTTC. The rearrangement uses TRBV19 and TRBJ1-2; possible D gene TRBD1, 5 bases. Between the trimmed V and J ends, which lost 6 bases and 3 bases, there was a span of 20 bases. In germline, CDR1 is LNHDA, CDR2 SQIVND (reference sequence). The length of the CDR3 is 16 residues. Full variable domain (remainder filled in from reference TRBV19 and TRBJ1-2): DGGITQSPKYLFRKEGQNVTLSCEQNLNHDAMYWYRQDPGQGLRLIYYSQIVNDFQKGDIAEGYSVSREKKESFPLTVTSAQKNPTAFYLCASRAGPHRGDYGYTFGSGTRLTVV.

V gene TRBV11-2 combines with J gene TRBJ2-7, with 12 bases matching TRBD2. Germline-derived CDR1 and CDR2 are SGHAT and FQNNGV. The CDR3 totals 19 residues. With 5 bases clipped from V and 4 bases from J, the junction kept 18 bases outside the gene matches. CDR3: CASSPRLAGDSLQVYEQYF. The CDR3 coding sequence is TGTGCCAGCAGCCCTCGACTAGCGGGAGACTCTCTTCAGGTTTACGAGCAGTACTTC. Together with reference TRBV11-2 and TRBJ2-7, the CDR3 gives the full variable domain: EAGVAQSPRYKIIEKRQSVAFWCNPISGHATLYWYQQILGQGPKLLIQFQNNGVVDDSQLPKDRFSAERLKGVDSTLKIQPAKLEDSAVYLCASSPRLAGDSLQVYEQYFGPGTRLTVT.

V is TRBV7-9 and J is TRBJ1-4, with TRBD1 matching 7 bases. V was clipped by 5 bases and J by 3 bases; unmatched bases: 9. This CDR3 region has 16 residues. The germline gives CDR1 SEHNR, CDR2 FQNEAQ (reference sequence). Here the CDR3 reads CASSLPQGTPNEKLFF. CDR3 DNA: TGTGCCAGCAGCCTTCCACAGGGGACACCTAATGAAAAACTGTTTTTT.

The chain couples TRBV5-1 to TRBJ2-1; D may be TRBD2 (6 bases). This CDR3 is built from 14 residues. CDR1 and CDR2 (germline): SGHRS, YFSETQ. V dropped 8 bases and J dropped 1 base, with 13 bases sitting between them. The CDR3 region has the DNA TGCGCCAGTGAAGCACGGGGGTCCTACAATGAGCAGTTCTTC. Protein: CASEARGSYNEQFF.

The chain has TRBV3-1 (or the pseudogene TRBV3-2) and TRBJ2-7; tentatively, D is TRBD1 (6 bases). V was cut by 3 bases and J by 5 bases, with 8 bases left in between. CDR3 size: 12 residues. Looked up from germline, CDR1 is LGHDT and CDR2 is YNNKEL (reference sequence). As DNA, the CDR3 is TGTGCCAGCAGCCAGAGGACAGACGAGCAGTACTTC. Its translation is CASSQRTDEQYF.

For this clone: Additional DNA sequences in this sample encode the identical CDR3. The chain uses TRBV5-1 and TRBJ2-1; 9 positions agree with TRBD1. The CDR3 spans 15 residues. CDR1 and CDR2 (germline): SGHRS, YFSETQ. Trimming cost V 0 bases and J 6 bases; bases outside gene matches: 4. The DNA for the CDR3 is TGCGCCAGCAGCTTGGCGGGACAGGGTGGCAATGAGCAGTTCTTC. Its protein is CASSLAGQGGNEQFF.

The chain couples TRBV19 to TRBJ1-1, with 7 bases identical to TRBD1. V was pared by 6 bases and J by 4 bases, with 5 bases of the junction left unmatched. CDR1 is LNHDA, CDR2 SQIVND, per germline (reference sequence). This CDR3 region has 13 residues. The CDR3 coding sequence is TGTGCCAGTAGCAGCAGGGGGTTCACTGAAGCTTTCTTT. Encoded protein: CASSSRGFTEAFF.

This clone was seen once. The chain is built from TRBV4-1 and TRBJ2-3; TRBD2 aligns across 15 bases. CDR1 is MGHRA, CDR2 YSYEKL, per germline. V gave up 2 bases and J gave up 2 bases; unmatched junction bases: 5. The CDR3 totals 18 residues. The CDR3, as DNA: TGCGCCAGCAGCCAAAAGGGGACTAGCGGGGGGAACACAGATACGCAGTATTTT. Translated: CASSQKGTSGGNTDTQYF.

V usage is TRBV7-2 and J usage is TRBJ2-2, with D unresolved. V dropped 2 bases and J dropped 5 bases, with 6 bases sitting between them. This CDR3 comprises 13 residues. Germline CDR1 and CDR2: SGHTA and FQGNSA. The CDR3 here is CASSLSRTGELFF. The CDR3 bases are TGTGCCAGCAGCTTATCCAGAACCGGGGAGCTGTTTTTT. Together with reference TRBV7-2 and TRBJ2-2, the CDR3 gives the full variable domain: GAGVSQSPSNKVTEKGKDVELRCDPISGHTALYWYRQSLGQGLEFLIYFQGNSAPDKSGLPSDRFSAERTGGSVSTLTIQRTQQEDSAVYLCASSLSRTGELFFGEGSRLTVL.

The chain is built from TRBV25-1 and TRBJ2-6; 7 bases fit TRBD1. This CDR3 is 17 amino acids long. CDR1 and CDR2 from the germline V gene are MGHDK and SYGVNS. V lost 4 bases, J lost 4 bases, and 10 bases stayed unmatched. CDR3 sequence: CASSGTGGRSGANVLTF. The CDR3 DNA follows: TGTGCCAGCAGTGGGACAGGTGGTCGATCCGGGGCCAACGTCCTGACTTTC.

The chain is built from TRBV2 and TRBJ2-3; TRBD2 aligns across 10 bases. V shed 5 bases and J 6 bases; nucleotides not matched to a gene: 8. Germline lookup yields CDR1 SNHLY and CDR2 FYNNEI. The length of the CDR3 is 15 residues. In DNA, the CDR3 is TGTGCCAGCAGTCTGGGGCTAGCGGGAGTGGATACGCAGTATTTT. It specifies CASSLGLAGVDTQYF.

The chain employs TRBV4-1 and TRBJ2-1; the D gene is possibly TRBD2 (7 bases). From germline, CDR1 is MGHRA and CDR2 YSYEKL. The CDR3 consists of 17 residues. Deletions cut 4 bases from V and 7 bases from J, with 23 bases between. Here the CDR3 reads CASSLGWGGGSSNEQFF. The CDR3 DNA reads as TGCGCCAGCAGCCTTGGATGGGGGGGCGGGAGTTCGAATGAGCAGTTCTTC.